This record concerns one T cell receptor (beta chain) sequence. A much larger clone sits a single nucleotide away, making a read error possible. This sample stems from a study of blood T cell repertoires in COVID-19. On the study more broadly: PBMCs, B-cell-depleted T cells, or T cells provided the cDNA or gDNA that made up the material.

Sequencing was performed with immunoSEQ multiplex PCR; in TCRdb, only in-frame clones are kept and a portion is missing. The repertoire consists of fewer than 300,000 clones, with 80% to 90% occurring once and the leading ten covering more than 8%. CDR1 is SEHNR and CDR2 is FQNEAQ in the germline V gene (reference sequence). The CDR3 length is 13 residues. Trimming removed 5 bases at V and 2 bases at J, with 6 bases between. The source is a woman between 45 and 65 years old who had recovered from COVID-19. The J gene is TRBJ2-2, the V gene TRBV7-9; possible D gene TRBD2, 5 bases. The sequencing sample was made of peripheral blood. The CDR3, as DNA: TGTGCCAGCAGCCCGGGAAACACCGGGGAGCTGTTTTTT. Translated, it gives CASSPGNTGELFF.